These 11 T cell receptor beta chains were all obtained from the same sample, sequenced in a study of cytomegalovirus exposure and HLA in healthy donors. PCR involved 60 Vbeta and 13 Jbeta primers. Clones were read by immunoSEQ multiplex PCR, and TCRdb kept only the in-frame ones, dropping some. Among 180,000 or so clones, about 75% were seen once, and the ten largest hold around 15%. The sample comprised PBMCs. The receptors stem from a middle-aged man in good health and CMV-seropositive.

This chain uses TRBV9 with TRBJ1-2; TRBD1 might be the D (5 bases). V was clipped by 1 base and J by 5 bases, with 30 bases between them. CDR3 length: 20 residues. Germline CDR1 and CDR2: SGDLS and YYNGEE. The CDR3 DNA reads TGTGCCAGCAGCGTAATCCCCTCGGATGGGCGGGACCTTAACCTATATGGCTACACCTTC. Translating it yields CASSVIPSDGRDLNLYGYTF.

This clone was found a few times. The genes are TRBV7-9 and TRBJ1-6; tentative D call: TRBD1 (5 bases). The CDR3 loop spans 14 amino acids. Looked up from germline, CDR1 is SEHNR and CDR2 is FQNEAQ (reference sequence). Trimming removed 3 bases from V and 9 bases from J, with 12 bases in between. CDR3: CASSFGGNGSPLHF. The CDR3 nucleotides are TGTGCCAGCAGCTTCGGGGGTAATGGTTCACCCCTCCACTTT.

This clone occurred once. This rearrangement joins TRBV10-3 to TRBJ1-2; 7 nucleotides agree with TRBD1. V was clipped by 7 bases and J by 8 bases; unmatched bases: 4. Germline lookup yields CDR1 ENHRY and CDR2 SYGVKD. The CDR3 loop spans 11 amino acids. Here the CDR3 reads CAINTGEGYTF. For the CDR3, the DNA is TGTGCCATCAACACAGGGGAAGGCTACACCTTC.

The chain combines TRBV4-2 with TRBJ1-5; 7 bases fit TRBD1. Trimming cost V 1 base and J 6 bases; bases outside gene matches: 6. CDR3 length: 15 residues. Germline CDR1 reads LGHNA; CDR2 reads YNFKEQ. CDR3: CASSQVDRVGQPQHF. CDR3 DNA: TGTGCCAGCAGCCAAGTTGACAGGGTCGGTCAGCCCCAGCATTTT.

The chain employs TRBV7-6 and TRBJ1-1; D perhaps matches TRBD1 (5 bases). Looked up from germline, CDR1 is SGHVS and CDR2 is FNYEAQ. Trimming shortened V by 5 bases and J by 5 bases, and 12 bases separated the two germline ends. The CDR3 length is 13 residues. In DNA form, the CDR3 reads TGTGCCAGCAGCCTCGGCAGGGAAACTGAAGCTTTCTTT. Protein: CASSLGRETEAFF.

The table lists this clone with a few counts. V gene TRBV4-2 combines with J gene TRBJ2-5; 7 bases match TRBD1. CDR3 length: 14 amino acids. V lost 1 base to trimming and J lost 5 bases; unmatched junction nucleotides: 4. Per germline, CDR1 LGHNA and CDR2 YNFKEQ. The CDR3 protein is CASSQAYRGETQYF. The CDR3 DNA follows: TGTGCCAGCAGCCAAGCTTACAGGGGTGAGACCCAGTACTTC.

The CDR3 protein is CASSYKGANTEAFF. In nucleotides, the CDR3 is TGTGCCAGCAGTTACAAGGGGGCGAACACTGAAGCTTTCTTT. This chain connects TRBV27 to TRBJ1-1; TRBD1 matches at 7 bases. The germline V gene encodes CDR1 MNHEY and CDR2 SMNVEV (reference sequence). CDR3 length equals 14 residues. V trimming: 4 bases; J trimming: 1 base; junction bases outside the gene matches: 3.

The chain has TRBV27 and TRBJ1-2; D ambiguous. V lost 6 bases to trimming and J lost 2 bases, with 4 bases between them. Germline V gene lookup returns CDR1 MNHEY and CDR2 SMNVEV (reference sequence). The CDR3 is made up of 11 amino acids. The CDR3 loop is CASRGNYGYTF. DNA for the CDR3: TGTGCCAGCAGGGGCAACTATGGCTACACCTTC.

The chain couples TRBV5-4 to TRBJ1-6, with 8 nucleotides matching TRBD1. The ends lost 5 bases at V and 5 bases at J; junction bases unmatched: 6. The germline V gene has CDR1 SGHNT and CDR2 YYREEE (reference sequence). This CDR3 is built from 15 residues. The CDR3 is CASSLQGGNNSPLHF. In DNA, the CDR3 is TGTGCCAGCAGTTTACAGGGGGGGAATAATTCACCCCTCCACTTT.

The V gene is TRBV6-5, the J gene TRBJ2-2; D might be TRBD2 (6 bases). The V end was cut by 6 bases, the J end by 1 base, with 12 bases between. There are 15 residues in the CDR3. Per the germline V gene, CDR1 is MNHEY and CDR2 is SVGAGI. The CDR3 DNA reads TGTGCCAGCAGAGGGGACTGGAGGAACACCGGGGAGCTGTTTTTT. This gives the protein CASRGDWRNTGELFF.

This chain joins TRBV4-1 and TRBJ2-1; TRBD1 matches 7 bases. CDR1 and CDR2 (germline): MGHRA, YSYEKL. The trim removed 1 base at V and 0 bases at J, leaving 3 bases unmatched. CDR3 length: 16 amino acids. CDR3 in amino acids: CASSQGDRSSYNEQFF. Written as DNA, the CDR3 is TGCGCCAGCAGCCAAGGGGACAGAAGCTCCTACAATGAGCAGTTCTTC.